This T cell receptor (beta chain) was recorded in a study of cytomegalovirus exposure and HLA in healthy donors (dated by TCRdb to 2017 to 2019). At the level of the whole study: The 670 or so repertoires of the first cohort and the approximately 130 validation repertoires were produced on the same platform, according to a later analysis. The study aimed to test whether signatures of past pathogen exposure could be identified by cataloging public T cell receptors. A separate validation cohort of roughly 130 different subjects was used in addition to the roughly 640-subject first cohort. To predict cytomegalovirus infection status, the study brought together high-throughput TCR immunosequencing, statistical association of individual TCRs with disease status, and machine learning.

Study-wide conclusions, independent of this receptor: All 110 or so repertoires were used to score co-occurrence in the validation cohort in a later analysis, because that analysis had no HLA typing for the cohort. According to the authors, the approach could potentially be generalized to other disease states and immunological phenotypes. In both the original and validation cohorts, the classifier was reported to diagnose cytomegalovirus status with high specificity and sensitivity. Three of the identified cytomegalovirus-associated TCR beta chains were confirmed in vitro to be specific for cytomegalovirus antigens. A later analysis found that TCRs clustered in the first cohort also tended to co-occur in the 120 validation repertoires, with roughly 95% of cluster scores above 0. While some public TCRs were present in many individuals, most TCR sequences turned up only very rarely across donors. The study listed 164 TCR beta chains as associated with cytomegalovirus.

About this clone: Its binding antigen is unknown. No base quality information exists; no much larger clone differs at one position.

There are 18 amino acids in the CDR3, from cysteine to phenylalanine inclusive. Of all the DNA, just the CDR3 is kept, 54 bases in frame from base 1. Relative to germline, V is 4 bases shorter and J is 9 bases shorter, with 28 bases between their ends. CDR1 is given as MGHDK and CDR2 as SYGVNS, both from the germline V gene. The library was produced with the immunoSEQ multiplex PCR assay. The paper's data handling went like this. To diagnose cytomegalovirus status from the catalog of TCR beta chain sequences, a statistical classification framework was built. TCRdb obtained this table from immuneACCESS and retained in-frame rearrangements with V and J assigned. These tables miss some clones; where compared with another copy, unresolved V genes account for less than half of the shortfall, and the remainder is unexplained. For V, J and clone size, that table is used; D and trimming come from the DNA. The sample table contains some 180,000 clones; only one count was recorded for around nine tenths of them. Around 7.2% of the sample is in the top ten clones.

Donors formed part of the validation cohort, which comprised 120 subjects and was distinct from the first cohort of 550 to 850 subjects. Sequenced sample: PBMCs. This TCR was recovered from a man younger than 40 in good health and CMV-seropositive. The rearranged chain carries TRBV25-1 and TRBJ2-1, with the D gene tentatively TRBD1 or TRBD2, based on 6 matching bases in each. The DNA sequence reads TGTGCCAGCAGTGGCGGTTATTTACGGGGGCGCGGAGGCGGTGAGCAGTTCTTC. This translates into CASSGGYLRGRGGGEQFF. Joined to the reference TRBV25-1 and TRBJ2-1 proteins, this CDR3 gives the full variable domain: EADIYQTPRYLVIGTGKKITLECSQTMGHDKMYWYQQDPGMELHLIHYSYGVNSTEKGDLSSESTVSRIRTEHFPLTLESARPSHTSQYLCASSGGYLRGRGGGEQFFGPGTRLTVL.